This TCR beta chain was identified in a study of blood T cell repertoires in COVID-19. TCRdb's table, derived via immunoSEQ multiplex PCR, lists solely in-frame clones and lacks some. The sample contains about 160,000 clones, around nine tenths of which appear only once. The receptor was derived from a woman in her 70s with COVID-19, enrolled during active disease. The specimen was peripheral blood.

CDR3 region: CASTQQGRGGYTF. CDR3 in DNA: TGTGCCAGCACTCAACAGGGAAGAGGAGGCTACACCTTC. The chain recombines TRBV5-4 with TRBJ1-2, with a weak D call TRBD1 (6 bases). The CDR3 runs 13 residues. The germline gives CDR1 SGHNT, CDR2 YYREEE (reference sequence). V lost 6 bases and J 8 bases, leaving 17 bases between the germline ends.